This TCR beta chain was captured in a study of cytomegalovirus exposure and HLA in healthy donors. Whereas donors were nominally healthy upon sampling, unrecorded immune exposures were probable. Study conclusions and caveats: Researchers catalogued over 150 TCR beta chains as cytomegalovirus-associated. Sequencing had likely introduced a cluster of highly shared sequence variants as an artifact. For most subjects, TCR beta sequences were reported to predict HLA-A and HLA-B alleles with accuracy.

It was with 60 Vbeta and 13 Jbeta primers that the PCR ran. TCRdb keeps only in-frame clones here, not all; method: immunoSEQ multiplex PCR. The sample includes some 150,000 clones, 70% to 80% of them seen just once. The trim removed 5 bases at V and 0 bases at J, leaving 6 bases unmatched. Germline CDR1 MDHEN, CDR2 SYDVKM. This CDR3 comprises 15 residues. As concerns this clone: Its specificity is unknown.

The V gene is TRBV28, the J gene TRBJ1-1, with 7 bases fitting TRBD1. This sequence was found in a man in his thirties or forties in good health and CMV-seropositive. Sequenced material: PBMCs. This CDR3 reads CASSLRQGMNTEAFF. DNA of the CDR3: TGTGCCAGCAGTCTTAGACAGGGAATGAACACTGAAGCTTTCTTT.